This is a list of T cell receptor beta chains from one sample in a study of neurological immune-mediated disorders. TCRdb reprocessed the 5' RACE reads with MiXCR, giving one entry per CDR3 protein. The sample lists approximately 87,000 distinct CDR3 sequences; 13% to 15% were seen once. The sample was PBMCs. Receptors originate from a woman between 50 and 59 years old in good health. Both conserved end residues are part of each CDR3. The D gene is left open where the match is weak. The size entry is marked missing in some rows and otherwise reads once, few, many or a size class.

few,TRBJ1-2,-,TRBV9,TGTGCCAGCAGCGTAGTGACCAACTATGGCTACACCTTC,CASSVVTNYGYTF
few,TRBJ2-2,TRBD2,TRBV7-6,TGTGCCAGCAGCCCGGCCGTGCTAGCGGGCAGCACCGGGGAGCTGTTTTTT,CASSPAVLAGSTGELFF
many,TRBJ1-4,-,TRBV25-1,TGTGCCAGCAGTGATCCGACACACGATGAAAAACTGTTTTTT,CASSDPTHDEKLFF
-,TRBJ2-7,-,TRBV28,TGTGCCAGCAGTTTTCCCCCAACCTACGAGCAGTACTTC,CASSFPPTYEQYF
many,TRBJ2-3,-,TRBV20-1,TGCAGTGCTAGCCGAGCCGAGACTAGGGATTCTACGCAGTATTTT,CSASRAETRDSTQYF
-,TRBJ2-1,TRBD2,TRBV6-1,TGTGCCAGCAGTGTTGGGACTAGCGGGAATGAGCAGTTCTTC,CASSVGTSGNEQFF
many,TRBJ2-3,-,TRBV7-9,TGTGCCAGCAGCTTACCCAAGCCGGAGAGCACAGATACGCAGTATTTT,CASSLPKPESTDTQYF
many,TRBJ1-2,-,TRBV5-5,TGTGCCAGCAGCTTCCGGGACACCCCTAACTATGGCTACACCTTC,CASSFRDTPNYGYTF
many,TRBJ2-1,TRBD2,TRBV9,TGTGCCAGCAGCGTACTGACTAGCGCTATGAGGAATGAGCAGTTCTTC,CASSVLTSAMRNEQFF
few,TRBJ1-5,TRBD1,TRBV6-2/TRBV6-3,TGTGCCAGCAGTTATTGGACAGGGGTTAGCAATCAGCCCCAGCATTTT,CASSYWTGVSNQPQHF
-,TRBJ1-1,-,TRBV24-1,TGTGCCACCAGTGATTTAGGTAGGTCTGAAGCTTTCTTT,CATSDLGRSEAFF
many,TRBJ2-1,-,TRBV7-8,TGTGCCAGCAGCTTAGTGGGTAGGGCAGGTGAGCAGTTCTTC,CASSLVGRAGEQFF
many,TRBJ1-2,-,TRBV29-1,TGCAGCGAGGTTAGGGGGGACCAGGGCTCCTATGGCTACACCTTC,CSEVRGDQGSYGYTF
many,TRBJ2-1,TRBD1,TRBV28,TGTGCCAGCACCGACCGACCGGGACAGGGAGACAATGAGCAGTTCTTC,CASTDRPGQGDNEQFF
many,TRBJ1-1,TRBD1,TRBV12-3/TRBV12-4,TGTGCCAGCAGCCTCGTACAGGGGACTGAAGCTTTCTTT,CASSLVQGTEAFF
many,TRBJ1-3,-,TRBV19,TGTGCCAGTAACGTCGACAGGGGAAACACCATATATTTT,CASNVDRGNTIYF
-,TRBJ2-7,TRBD1,TRBV3-1,TGTGCCAGCAGCCAATCGGACAGGGTCGAGCAGTACTTC,CASSQSDRVEQYF
many,TRBJ2-7,-,TRBV28,TGTGCCAGCACCCAATCCGCGGGATCCGGAGGGGAGCAGTACTTC,CASTQSAGSGGEQYF
many,TRBJ2-2,-,TRBV5-1,TGCGCCAGCAGGCCCCAGGGTAGCGGATACACCGGGGAGCTGTTTTTT,CASRPQGSGYTGELFF
many,TRBJ1-2,-,TRBV20-1,TGCAGTGCTACCTGGGACAATACGAATGGCTACACCTTC,CSATWDNTNGYTF
many,TRBJ1-5,TRBD1,TRBV28,TGTGCCAGCAGTTTCTGGACAGGCCAGCATCAGCCCCAGCATTTT,CASSFWTGQHQPQHF
-,TRBJ2-5,-,TRBV6-5,TGTGCCAGCAGTTACTCGTGGCGGTACCAAGAGACCCAGTACTTC,CASSYSWRYQETQYF
many,TRBJ2-6,TRBD1,TRBV5-1,TGCGCCAGCAGCTTGGGGACAGGGGAGTTCTCTGGGGCCAACGTCCTGACTTTC,CASSLGTGEFSGANVLTF